This T cell receptor beta chain was retrieved from a study of CD8 T cells in ankylosing spondylitis. Whole-study results and caveats: The study identified a TCR beta motif of roughly eight highly homologous variants that appeared characteristic of ankylosing spondylitis blood. Reports say disease-linked clones showed up significantly more in matched ankylosing spondylitis synovial fluid. The disease-linked clones had a CD8+ phenotype and low blood frequencies.

Library preparation for TCR beta used quantitative 5'-RACE with molecular barcodes. Each CDR3 protein gets one entry after TCRdb re-called the 5' RACE reads with MiXCR. Among 350,000 to 550,000 distinct CDR3 sequences listed, roughly 25% were seen once. This clonotype has a count of ten or more. As yet, its antigen is unknown. The clonotype was recovered from a male donor with ankylosing spondylitis. The sample comprised blood, either unsorted or a sorted T cell fraction (not recorded which).

The CDR3, as DNA: TGTGCCAGCAGCCCCCGAGGAATAGTAGCCGATGAAAAACTGTTTTTT. Translating it yields CASSPRGIVADEKLFF. This rearrangement joins TRBV7-9 to TRBJ1-4, with D uncertain. This CDR3 is built from 16 residues. V gave up 5 bases and J gave up 6 bases, with 19 bases separating them. Looked up from germline, CDR1 is SEHNR and CDR2 is FQNEAQ (reference sequence). The whole variable domain, filled in from reference TRBV7-9 and TRBJ1-4, reads DTGVSQNPRHKITKRGQNVTFRCDPISEHNRLYWYRQTLGQGPEFLTYFQNEAQLEKSRLLSDRFSAERPKGSFSTLEIQRTEQGDSAMYLCASSPRGIVADEKLFFGSGTQLSVL.